This T cell receptor beta chain was identified during a study of cytomegalovirus exposure and HLA in healthy donors. Germline CDR1 is SGDLS and CDR2 is YYNGEE. Trimming at V came to 3 bases and at J to 7 bases, leaving 7 bases not matched to a gene. The CDR3 contains 14 residues. General study results and limits: Some TCR beta chains (roughly 150 of them) were listed as cytomegalovirus-associated. The classifier, whose performance was assessed in both the original and validation cohorts, reportedly diagnosed cytomegalovirus status with high specificity and sensitivity.

The data were produced by immunoSEQ multiplex PCR, yet TCRdb's version contains in-frame clones alone and is incomplete. The table lists under 400,000 clones, around 90% of them singletons, with approximately 0.96% in the top ten. To note about this clone: Its antigen is currently unknown.

The rearrangement joins TRBV9 to TRBJ1-3; 7 bases fit TRBD1. This clonotype originated in a man aged 30-40 years in good health and CMV-seronegative. The sequenced sample consisted of PBMCs. CDR3 DNA: TGTGCCAGCAGCGAGGAGACAGGGAGGAACACCATATATTTT. It encodes CASSEETGRNTIYF.